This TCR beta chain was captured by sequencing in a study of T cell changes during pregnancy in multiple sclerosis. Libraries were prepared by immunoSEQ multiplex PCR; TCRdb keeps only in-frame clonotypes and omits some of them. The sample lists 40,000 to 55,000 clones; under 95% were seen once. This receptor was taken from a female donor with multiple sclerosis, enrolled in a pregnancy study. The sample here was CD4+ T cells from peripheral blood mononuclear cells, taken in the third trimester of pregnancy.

CDR3 coding DNA: TGTGCCAGCAGATCGACATTGAACACTGAAGCTTTCTTT. Its translation is CASRSTLNTEAFF. The rearrangement uses TRBV7-9 and TRBJ1-1; D not resolved. Trimming left V 6 bases short and J 0 bases short, with 8 bases between. This CDR3 is 13 amino acids long. Germline CDR1 and CDR2: SEHNR and FQNEAQ (reference sequence). Filled out from reference TRBV7-9 and TRBJ1-1, the complete variable domain reads DTGVSQNPRHKITKRGQNVTFRCDPISEHNRLYWYRQTLGQGPEFLTYFQNEAQLEKSRLLSDRFSAERPKGSFSTLEIQRTEQGDSAMYLCASRSTLNTEAFFGQGTRLTVV.